The 32 T cell receptor beta chains in this list originate from one sample, sequenced in a study of multiple sclerosis patients with progressive multifocal leukoencephalopathy. Profiling relied on immunoSEQ multiplex PCR, and the TCRdb table lists in-frame clones only, not all of them. Here the sample spans about 30,000 clones, more than 85% being singletons. Time point: time of PML onset. The source material was PBMCs, sampled from a patient treated with natalizumab. Receptors originate from a human donor with progressive multifocal leukoencephalopathy.

Concerning this clone itself: Lacking the conserved final phenylalanine or tryptophan, this CDR3 likely reflects a read error. The rearrangement uses TRBV4-1 and TRBJ2-7; TRBD2 is a possible D gene (6 bases). The CDR3 spans 15 residues. The V end lost 0 bases, the J end lost 4 bases, and 13 bases lay between the germline ends. CDR1 and CDR2 from the germline V gene are MGHRA and YSYEKL. The DNA of the CDR3 is TGCGCCAGCAGCCAAGAGGAGGGGACTGGTTACGAGCAGTACTGC. Residues: CASSQEEGTGYEQYC.

CDR3 in DNA: TGTGCCAGCAGCTTAGAAGGCACGGGACAGCATTTT. The encoded protein is CASSLEGTGQHF. The chain carries TRBV7-2 and TRBJ1-5, with no clear D. Trimming pared 1 base from V and 13 bases from J, leaving 11 bases between. The CDR3 length is 12 residues. Germline assignment: CDR1 SGHTA and CDR2 FQGNSA.

The rearrangement links TRBV4-3 to TRBJ1-1; D possibly corresponds to TRBD1 (5 bases). The germline V gene has CDR1 LGHNA and CDR2 YSLEER. The V end lost 2 bases, the J end lost 0 bases, and 10 bases lay between the germline ends. There are 15 residues in the CDR3. In DNA form, the CDR3 reads TGCGCCAGCAGCCAACAAAGGGGTATGAACACTGAAGCTTTCTTT. As protein: CASSQQRGMNTEAFF.

The V call is TRBV27, the J call TRBJ2-1, with D possibly matching TRBD2 (5 bases). The germline gives CDR1 MNHEY, CDR2 SMNVEV (reference sequence). V lost 6 bases to trimming and J lost 3 bases, with 15 bases between them. The CDR3 contains 15 residues. CDR3 nucleotides: TGTGCCAGCAGACGGGGTTGGAGCGGCTACAATGAGCAGTTCTTC. This translates into CASRRGWSGYNEQFF.

Concerning this clone itself: A read error may produce the germline difference seen at one junction end. This rearrangement joins TRBV7-7 to TRBJ2-2; 7 bases are a match to TRBD1. The CDR3 consists of 17 residues. Germline-derived CDR1 and CDR2 are SSHAT and FNYEAQ (reference sequence). The CDR3 region has the DNA TGTGCTAGCAGCCCGTTTAGGGGGCAATTGAACACCGGGGAGCTGTTTTTT. It translates to CASSPFRGQLNTGELFF.

The chain uses TRBV6-4 and TRBJ1-1; no clear D. The germline V gene encodes CDR1 MRHNA and CDR2 SNTAGT. The CDR3 has 14 amino acids. The V gene lost 5 bases and the J gene lost 4 bases, with 14 bases spanning the gap. CDR3 DNA sequence: TGTGCCAGCAGTAAGGAGGCCCGCGGCACTGAAGCTTTCTTT. Its protein product is CASSKEARGTEAFF.

The V call is TRBV11-2, the J call TRBJ2-5; 11 bases are a match to TRBD2. The closer fit of TRBJ2-7 to the DNA end suggests the J call may be wrong. The CDR3 covers 15 residues. Germline V CDR1 and CDR2: SGHAT, FQNNGV. CDR3 residues: CASSATSGSSYEQYF. CDR3 bases: TGTGCCAGCAGCGCCACTAGCGGGAGCTCCTACGAGCAGTACTTC.

The chain joins TRBV19 to TRBJ1-5; 9 bases match TRBD1. Trimming cost V 6 bases and J 7 bases; bases outside gene matches: 10. The V gene's germline CDR1 is LNHDA and CDR2 SQIVND (reference sequence). There are 15 residues in the CDR3. The CDR3 here is CASSGGGQGGQPQHF. DNA of the CDR3: TGTGCCAGTAGCGGAGGGGGACAGGGAGGCCAGCCCCAGCATTTT.

V and J are TRBV19 and TRBJ1-1, with D possibly being TRBD1 (5 bases). V lost 7 bases, J lost 10 bases, and 22 bases lay in between. The CDR3 sequence is 14 residues long. Germline V CDR1 and CDR2: LNHDA, SQIVND (reference sequence). For the CDR3, the DNA is TGTGCCAGTAATCCGGGACTGAGGGCCCGGGGAGCTTTCTTT. Encoded protein: CASNPGLRARGAFF.

The CDR3 spells CASSTGQGRTYEQYF. In DNA form, the CDR3 reads TGTGCCAGCAGCACAGGACAGGGGAGGACCTACGAGCAGTACTTC. The chain carries TRBV7-2 and TRBJ2-7; 9 bases are a match to TRBD1. In germline, CDR1 is SGHTA, CDR2 FQGNSA. The CDR3 contains 15 residues. V lost 5 bases, J lost 2 bases, and 7 bases stayed unmatched.

The V and J genes are TRBV5-4 and TRBJ2-1; D might be TRBD1 or TRBD2, each matching 7 bases. V lost 0 bases, J lost 4 bases, and 11 bases lay in between. The CDR3 is 15 amino acids. CDR1 and CDR2 (germline): SGHNT, YYREEE (reference sequence). In nucleotides, the CDR3 is TGTGCCAGCAGCTTGGCAGGGGGGGGGTACAATGAGCAGTTCTTC. It codes for CASSLAGGGYNEQFF.

This sequence joins TRBV6-6 and TRBJ2-1, with TRBD2 matching over 7 bases. V was pared by 6 bases and J by 0 bases, with 5 bases of the junction left unmatched. This CDR3 contains 15 residues. Germline CDR1 is MNHNY and CDR2 is SVGAGI (reference sequence). CDR3 amino acids: CASSRSGTSYNEQFF. In DNA, the CDR3 is TGTGCCAGCAGCCGCAGCGGGACCTCCTACAATGAGCAGTTCTTC.

The V and J genes are TRBV5-1 and TRBJ2-1, with 10 bases identical to TRBD2. This CDR3 has 14 amino acids. Unmatched junction bases numbered 7, after V lost 4 bases and J lost 9 bases. Germline CDR1 SGHRS, CDR2 YFSETQ. The CDR3 region has the DNA TGCGCCAGCAGCCCTAGCGGGAGCTTCGGTGAGCAGTTCTTC. Encoded protein: CASSPSGSFGEQFF.

The V call is TRBV27, the J call TRBJ2-7; D remains ambiguous. V lost 8 bases, J lost 3 bases, and 23 bases lay in between. This CDR3 contains 16 residues. Germline V gene lookup returns CDR1 MNHEY and CDR2 SMNVEV (reference sequence). The CDR3 coding sequence is TGTGCCAGCCCGGGCCCCCAGACATCTGAAAACTACGAGCAGTACTTC. Its translation is CASPGPQTSENYEQYF.

This clone occurred a few times. The chain carries TRBV6-1 and TRBJ1-3; D unclear. Deletions cut 8 bases from V and 1 base from J, with 3 bases between. The CDR3 spans 11 residues. Germline V lookup: CDR1 MNHNS, CDR2 SASEGT. CDR3 nucleotide sequence: TGTGCCAGCCAATCTGGAAACACCATATATTTT. This translates into CASQSGNTIYF.

J is TRBJ1-1 and V is TRBV10-3; D unresolved. The CDR3 contains 13 residues. The germline V gene encodes CDR1 ENHRY and CDR2 SYGVKD. Trimming shortened V by 6 bases and J by 3 bases, and 11 bases separated the two germline ends. CDR3 coding DNA: TGTGCCATCAGGGGTAGGCCGGACACTGAAGCTTTCTTT. Protein product: CAIRGRPDTEAFF.

The rearrangement joins TRBV5-1 to TRBJ2-1, with 14 bases identical to TRBD2. The CDR3 has 15 amino acids. V lost 7 bases and J lost 6; bases outside the gene matches: 6. Germline loops: CDR1 SGHRS, CDR2 YFSETQ. The CDR3: CASGTSGRSRNEQFF. The CDR3 coding sequence is TGCGCCAGCGGGACTAGCGGGAGATCCCGCAATGAGCAGTTCTTC.

V usage is TRBV10-3 and J usage is TRBJ2-7; maybe TRBD2 (6 bases). Germline-derived CDR1 and CDR2 are ENHRY and SYGVKD. This CDR3 spans 13 amino acids. V was clipped by 7 bases and J by 5 bases, with 15 bases between them. The CDR3 sequence is CAINRELVDEQYF. CDR3 nucleotide sequence: TGTGCCATCAATCGGGAGCTGGTCGACGAGCAGTACTTC.

The V and J genes are TRBV2 and TRBJ1-2; D call uncertain. The V end lost 0 bases, the J end lost 5 bases, and 13 bases lay between the germline ends. This CDR3 spans 15 amino acids. Germline V lookup: CDR1 SNHLY, CDR2 FYNNEI. The CDR3: CASSEARPPRYGYTF. The DNA for the CDR3 is TGTGCCAGCAGTGAAGCACGGCCGCCGAGGTATGGCTACACCTTC.

This rearrangement joins TRBV28 to TRBJ1-1; TRBD1 might be the D (5 bases). Trimming left V 8 bases short and J 0 bases short, with 10 bases between. There are 13 residues in the CDR3. Per the germline V gene, CDR1 is MDHEN and CDR2 is SYDVKM. The CDR3 loop reads CASPQGLNTEAFF. As DNA, the CDR3 is TGTGCCAGCCCTCAGGGCTTGAACACTGAAGCTTTCTTT.

The V and J genes are TRBV28 and TRBJ1-2; the match to TRBD1 covers 8 bases. The V and J ends lost 10 bases and 6 bases, in that order; junction bases with no gene match: 7. The CDR3 has 12 amino acids. The germline gives CDR1 MDHEN, CDR2 SYDVKM. The CDR3 DNA sequence: TGTGCCATCGCCAAGACAGGGGATGGCTACACCTTC. This sequence encodes CAIAKTGDGYTF.

V gene TRBV7-2 combines with J gene TRBJ2-1, with 8 bases fitting TRBD2. With 3 bases clipped from V and 6 bases from J, the junction kept 7 bases outside the gene matches. The CDR3 length is 15 residues. Germline CDR1 is SGHTA and CDR2 is FQGNSA. CDR3 in DNA: TGTGCCAGCAGCTTTTCGGGAGGGACGGCCAATGAGCAGTTCTTC. It encodes CASSFSGGTANEQFF.

The chain carries TRBV30 and TRBJ2-5, with D maybe TRBD1 (6 bases). Trimming stripped 0 bases from V and 7 bases from J, with 12 bases between. This CDR3 is built from 13 residues. Germline CDR1 GTSNPN, CDR2 SVGIG (reference sequence). The CDR3 bases are TGTGCCTGGAGTGTGTGGGGGCCCGTGACCCAGTACTTC. It specifies CAWSVWGPVTQYF. Looking up the rest from reference TRBV30 and TRBJ2-5 gives the full variable domain: SQTIHQWPATLVQPVGSPLSLECTVEGTSNPNLYWYRQAAGRGLQLLFYSVGIGQISSEVPQNLSASRPQDRQFILSSKKLLLSDSGFYLCAWSVWGPVTQYFGPGTRLLVL.

This clone was observed a few times. The chain is built from TRBV6-6 and TRBJ1-1; possibly TRBD1 for D (6 bases). The germline V gene encodes CDR1 MNHNY and CDR2 SVGAGI (reference sequence). V lost 11 bases to trimming and J lost 0 bases, with 13 bases between them. The CDR3 totals 13 residues. The CDR3 protein is CALSRGMNTEAFF. For the CDR3, the DNA is TGTGCCTTAAGCAGGGGCATGAACACTGAAGCTTTCTTT.

This clone occurred a few times. The V gene is TRBV28, the J gene TRBJ2-1; D assignment may be TRBD1 or TRBD2 (5 bases each). Germline loops: CDR1 MDHEN, CDR2 SYDVKM. V lost 8 bases to trimming and J lost 4 bases, with 12 bases between them. This CDR3 spans 13 amino acids. Here the CDR3 DNA reads TGTGCCAGCGGGGGACGACAGTACAATGAGCAGTTCTTC. Protein product: CASGGRQYNEQFF.

J is TRBJ2-1 and V is TRBV12-5; 7 bases match TRBD1. V was pared by 1 base and J by 10 bases, with 1 base of the junction left unmatched. Germline V lookup: CDR1 LGHNT, CDR2 FRNRAP. CDR3 length: 12 residues. The CDR3 nucleotides read TGTGCTAGTGGTTTGGGAGGGGGCGAGCAGTTCTTC. It is translated as CASGLGGGEQFF.

This chain uses TRBV9 with TRBJ2-1; D is ambiguous. The V gene's germline CDR1 is SGDLS and CDR2 YYNGEE. V was trimmed by 1 base and J by 10 bases, leaving 12 bases between them. The CDR3 contains 13 residues. The CDR3: CASSVMAFGEQFF. The CDR3, as DNA: TGTGCCAGCAGCGTAATGGCCTTCGGGGAGCAGTTCTTC.

The chain recombines TRBV7-8 with TRBJ2-3, with D maybe TRBD2 (5 bases). The CDR3 covers 16 residues. V lost 2 bases and J lost 4, with 16 bases in between. Per germline, CDR1 SGHVS and CDR2 FQNEAQ. The CDR3 nucleotides read TGTGCCAGCAGCTTATTTATTACTAGGTTTGCAGATACGCAGTATTTT. Protein: CASSLFITRFADTQYF.

The V gene is TRBV6-1, the J gene TRBJ2-3, with TRBD1 matching 12 bases. Germline V gives CDR1 MNHNS, CDR2 SASEGT. The ends lost 11 bases at V and 6 bases at J; junction bases unmatched: 9. There are 14 residues in the CDR3. Written as DNA, the CDR3 is TGTGCCGGTCGGGACAGGGGGCGATCGGATACGCAGTATTTT. Protein: CAGRDRGRSDTQYF.

V and J are TRBV7-2 and TRBJ1-4, with 7 bases identical to TRBD1. V shed 5 bases, J shed 0 bases, and the junction held 12 bases outside the gene matches. The CDR3 contains 18 residues. Germline loops: CDR1 SGHTA, CDR2 FQGNSA. CDR3 sequence reads: CASSPNRGSRATNEKLFF. The CDR3 region has the DNA TGTGCCAGCAGCCCCAACAGGGGAAGCCGAGCAACTAATGAAAAACTGTTTTTT.

This clone has a single count. The chain employs TRBV16 and TRBJ1-1; D uncertain. Germline values: CDR1 KGHSY, CDR2 FQNENV. The CDR3 has 14 amino acids. Between the trimmed V and J ends, which lost 0 bases and 8 bases, there was a span of 13 bases. The DNA for the CDR3 is TGTGCCAGCAGCCAATCGGGTCCGGGCCGGGAAGCTTTCTTT. Its translation is CASSQSGPGREAFF.

The chain is built from TRBV7-9 and TRBJ2-5; 7 bases agree with TRBD1. Germline CDR1 SEHNR, CDR2 FQNEAQ (reference sequence). V trimming: 5 bases; J trimming: 1 base; junction bases outside the gene matches: 7. This CDR3 is built from 15 residues. CDR3 bases: TGTGCCAGCAGCACGACGGGACAGATCCAAGAGACCCAGTACTTC. Encoded protein: CASSTTGQIQETQYF.